This T cell receptor (beta chain) was recorded in a study of beta chain features in type 1 diabetes. Sequenced material consisted of expressed TCRB transcripts (all of the isolated RNA was reverse transcribed). The protocol was immunoSEQ multiplex PCR, while the TCRdb copy is restricted to in-frame clones and leaves out a portion. The sample yields 810,000 or so clones, 17% seen once. Sorting with CD45RO/CCR7/CD25/CD127/CD95/CD27 yielded naive, central memory, regulatory and stem-like memory CD4+ cells. The CDR3 consists of 13 residues. CDR1 and CDR2 (germline): SGDLS, YYNGEE. The V end lost 2 bases, the J end lost 0 bases, and 4 bases lay between the germline ends. Details on this clone: Given a much more abundant clone one base away, this may be a read error. The same CDR3 also results from other DNA sequences found in this sample.

Input material: naive CD4+ T cells from blood. The chain combines TRBV9 with TRBJ2-3; D unresolved. This clonotype originated in a woman under 30 in good health. CDR3 bases: TGTGCCAGCAGCGTGGACAGCACAGATACGCAGTATTTT. This translates into CASSVDSTDTQYF. The full variable domain, with the rest looked up from reference TRBV9 and TRBJ2-3, is DSGVTQTPKHLITATGQRVTLRCSPRSGDLSVYWYQQSLDQGLQFLIQYYNGEERAKGNILERFSAQQFPDLHSELNLSSLELGDSALYFCASSVDSTDTQYFGPGTRLTVL.